What follows are 4 T cell receptor beta chains derived from one specimen sequenced in a study of blood T cell repertoires in COVID-19. The data were produced by immunoSEQ multiplex PCR, yet TCRdb's version contains in-frame clones alone and is incomplete. The sample has roughly 250,000 clones, about 90% seen once. Input material: peripheral blood. The receptor source for this set is a man aged 55 to 70 who had recovered from COVID-19.

The chain has TRBV15 and TRBJ1-1; tentative D call: TRBD1 (6 bases). The germline V gene encodes CDR1 LNHNV and CDR2 YYDKDF (reference sequence). V dropped 0 bases and J dropped 4 bases, with 12 bases sitting between them. This CDR3 has 15 residues. This CDR3 reads CATSRDYEGVTEAFF. CDR3 bases: TGTGCCACCAGCAGAGATTATGAGGGGGTCACTGAAGCTTTCTTT.

The rearrangement links TRBV2 to TRBJ2-7; TRBD1 is a possible D gene (6 bases). The germline gives CDR1 SNHLY, CDR2 FYNNEI. This CDR3 region has 13 residues. V gave up 5 bases and J gave up 0 bases, with 8 bases separating them. DNA for the CDR3: TGTGCCAGCAGTCGGGACAACTCCTACGAGCAGTACTTC. Translated, it gives CASSRDNSYEQYF.

The rearrangement links TRBV2 to TRBJ2-2; D ambiguous. CDR1 SNHLY and CDR2 FYNNEI come from the germline V gene. The V end was cut by 7 bases, the J end by 0 bases, with 9 bases between. The length of the CDR3 is 14 residues. CDR3 amino acids: CASKVETNTGELFF. CDR3 nucleotides: TGTGCCAGCAAAGTAGAGACGAACACCGGGGAGCTGTTTTTT.

CDR3 region: CASSQTGTGGVEQFF. CDR3 nucleotides: TGTGCCAGCAGCCAGACCGGGACAGGGGGCGTTGAGCAGTTCTTC. The chain joins TRBV4-2 to TRBJ2-1, with TRBD1 matching 12 bases. The germline V gene encodes CDR1 LGHNA and CDR2 YNFKEQ. The CDR3 is made up of 15 amino acids. Germline trimming cut 3 bases from V and 9 bases from J; bases unmatched to any gene: 6.